This T cell receptor (beta chain) was sequenced for a study of T cells expressing NK-cell markers. TCRdb reprocessed the 5' RACE reads and keeps a single row for each CDR3 protein, giving no DNA. The sample's table shows 150,000 to 200,000 distinct CDR3 sequences. The CDR3 runs to 15 residues. Per germline, CDR1 DFQATT and CDR2 SNEGSKA (reference sequence). The specimen was blood T cells: a sorted CD56 or NKG2C T cell subset, CD4+ or CD8+ T cells, or bulk PBMC T cells (not recorded which). The clonotype comes from a woman aged 18 to 69 in good health. The chain has TRBV20-1 and TRBJ2-5; as DNA is missing, the TRBD1 call by TCRdb cannot be tested. CDR3 loop: CSASPSGSGGGTQYF.